Included here is one T cell receptor beta chain sequence, with context. The antigen remains unidentified. J gave up 5 bases and V 3 bases, and 4 bases lay outside the gene matches. CDR3 length equals 13 residues. Germline lookup yields CDR1 SGDLS and CDR2 YYNGEE. These data come from a study of graft-versus-host responses after intestinal transplantation. Study conclusions and caveats: Researchers found GvH clones in recipient marrow, and some showed up first in ileum or blood.

The table came from immunoSEQ multiplex PCR; TCRdb's copy has only in-frame clones and leaves some out. The sample lists about 97,000 clones, over 75% occurring once. The source is a human patient who received an intestinal transplant, so some T cells may come from the graft donor. The specimen comprised PBMCs, sampled approximately 420 days after intestinal transplant. This sequence joins TRBV9 and TRBJ1-1, with 7 bases identical to TRBD1. For the CDR3, the DNA is TGTGCCAGCAGCGCAGGGGGTACGACTGAAGCTTTCTTT. It yields the protein CASSAGGTTEAFF.